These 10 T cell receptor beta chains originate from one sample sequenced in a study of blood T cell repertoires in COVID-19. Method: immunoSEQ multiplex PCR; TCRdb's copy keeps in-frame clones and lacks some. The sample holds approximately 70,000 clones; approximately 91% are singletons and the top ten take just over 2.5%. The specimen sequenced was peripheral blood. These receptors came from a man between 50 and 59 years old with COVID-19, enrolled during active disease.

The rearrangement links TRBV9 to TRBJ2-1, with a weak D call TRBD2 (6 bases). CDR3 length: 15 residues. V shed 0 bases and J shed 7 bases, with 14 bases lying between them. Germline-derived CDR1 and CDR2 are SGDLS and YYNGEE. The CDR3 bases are TGTGCCAGCAGCGTAGCCGATCTTCGGGGGAATGAGCAGTTCTTC. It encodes CASSVADLRGNEQFF.

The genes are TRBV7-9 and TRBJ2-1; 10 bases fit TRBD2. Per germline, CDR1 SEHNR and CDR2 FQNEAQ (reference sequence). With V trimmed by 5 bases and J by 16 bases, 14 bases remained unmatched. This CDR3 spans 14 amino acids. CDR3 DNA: TGTGCCAGCAGCCTGAACGAGGTAGCGGGAGGTCGATTCTTC. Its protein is CASSLNEVAGGRFF.

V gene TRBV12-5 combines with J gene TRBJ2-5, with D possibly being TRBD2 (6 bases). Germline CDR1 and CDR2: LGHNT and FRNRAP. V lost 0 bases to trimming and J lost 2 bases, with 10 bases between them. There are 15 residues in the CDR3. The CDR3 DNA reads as TGTGCTAGTGGTTTGGTACTGGGGACTCAAGAGACCCAGTACTTC. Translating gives CASGLVLGTQETQYF.

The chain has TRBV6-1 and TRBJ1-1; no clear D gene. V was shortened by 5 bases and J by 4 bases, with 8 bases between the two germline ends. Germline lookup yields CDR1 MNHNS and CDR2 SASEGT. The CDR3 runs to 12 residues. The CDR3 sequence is CASSSFSTEAFF. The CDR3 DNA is TGTGCCAGCAGTTCTTTCTCCACTGAAGCTTTCTTT.

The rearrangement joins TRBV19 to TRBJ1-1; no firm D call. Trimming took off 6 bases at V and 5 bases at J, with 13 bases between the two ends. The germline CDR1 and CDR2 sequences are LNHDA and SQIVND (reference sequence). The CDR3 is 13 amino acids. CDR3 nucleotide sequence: TGTGCCAGTAGCCGACGGGAGTTGACTGAAGCTTTCTTT. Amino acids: CASSRRELTEAFF.

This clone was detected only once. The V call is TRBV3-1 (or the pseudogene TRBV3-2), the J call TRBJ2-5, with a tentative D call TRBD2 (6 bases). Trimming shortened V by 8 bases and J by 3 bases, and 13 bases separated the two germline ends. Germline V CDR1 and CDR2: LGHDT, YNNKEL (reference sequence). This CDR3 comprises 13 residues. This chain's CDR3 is CASDQAGKETQYF. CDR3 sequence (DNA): TGTGCCAGCGATCAGGCGGGAAAAGAGACCCAGTACTTC.

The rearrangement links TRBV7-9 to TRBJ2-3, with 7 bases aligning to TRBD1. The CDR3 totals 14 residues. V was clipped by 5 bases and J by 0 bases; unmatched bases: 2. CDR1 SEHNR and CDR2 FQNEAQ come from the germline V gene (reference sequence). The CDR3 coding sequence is TGTGCCAGCAGCCTGACAGGGAGCACAGATACGCAGTATTTT. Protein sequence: CASSLTGSTDTQYF.

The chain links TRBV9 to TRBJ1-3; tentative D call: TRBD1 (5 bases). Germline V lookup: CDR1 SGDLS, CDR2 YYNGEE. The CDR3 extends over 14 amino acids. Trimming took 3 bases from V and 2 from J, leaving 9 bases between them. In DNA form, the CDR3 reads TGTGCCAGCAGCGACCCAGGGACTGGAAACACCATATATTTT. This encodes CASSDPGTGNTIYF.

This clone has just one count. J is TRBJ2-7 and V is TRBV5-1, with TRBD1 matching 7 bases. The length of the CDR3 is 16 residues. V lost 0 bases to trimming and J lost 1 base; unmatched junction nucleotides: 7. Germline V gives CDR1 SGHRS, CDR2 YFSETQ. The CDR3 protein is CASSLGPSGQSYEQYV. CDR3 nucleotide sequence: TGCGCCAGCAGCTTGGGCCCGTCGGGACAGTCCTACGAGCAGTACGTC.

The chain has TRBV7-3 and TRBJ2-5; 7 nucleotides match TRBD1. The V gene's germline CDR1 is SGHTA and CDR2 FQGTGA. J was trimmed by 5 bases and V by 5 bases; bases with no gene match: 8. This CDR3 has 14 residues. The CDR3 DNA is TGTGCCAGCAGCCGAACAGGGGTCCAGGAGACCCAGTACTTC. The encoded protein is CASSRTGVQETQYF. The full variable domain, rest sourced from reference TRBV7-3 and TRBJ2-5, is GAGVSQTPSNKVTEKGKYVELRCDPISGHTALYWYRQSLGQGPEFLIYFQGTGAADDSGLPNDRFFAVRPEGSVSTLKIQRTERGDSAVYLCASSRTGVQETQYFGPGTRLLVL.